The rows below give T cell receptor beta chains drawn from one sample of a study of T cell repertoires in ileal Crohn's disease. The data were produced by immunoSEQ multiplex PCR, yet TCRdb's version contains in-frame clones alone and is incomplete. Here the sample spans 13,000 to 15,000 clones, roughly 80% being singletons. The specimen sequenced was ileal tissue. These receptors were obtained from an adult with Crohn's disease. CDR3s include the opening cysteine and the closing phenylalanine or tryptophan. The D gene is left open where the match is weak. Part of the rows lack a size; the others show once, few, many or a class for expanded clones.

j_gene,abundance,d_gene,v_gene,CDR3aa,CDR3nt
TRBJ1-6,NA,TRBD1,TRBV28,CASSLWGIWLTGGADNSPLHF,TGTGCCAGCAGTTTATGGGGGATATGGTTGACAGGGGGCGCAGATAATTCACCCCTCCACTTT
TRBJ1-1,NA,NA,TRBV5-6,CASSFAGRKNTEAFF,TGTGCCAGCAGCTTCGCGGGACGGAAGAACACTGAAGCTTTCTTT
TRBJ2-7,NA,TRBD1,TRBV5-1,CASSGQVYYEQYF,TGCGCCAGCAGCGGACAGGTGTACTACGAGCAGTACTTC
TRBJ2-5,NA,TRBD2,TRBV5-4,CASSLAGGQETQYF,TGTGCCAGCAGCTTGGCGGGGGGGCAAGAGACCCAGTACTTC
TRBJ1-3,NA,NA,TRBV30,CAWSVLAQATGNTIYF,TGTGCCTGGAGTGTACTTGCACAGGCGACTGGAAACACCATATATTTT
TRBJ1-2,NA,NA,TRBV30,CAWRRGGLNYGYTF,TGTGCCTGGAGGCGCGGGGGCCTGAACTATGGCTACACCTTC
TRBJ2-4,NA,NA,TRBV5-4,CASSRGGGRENIQYF,TGTGCCAGCAGCCGAGGGGGTGGGCGCGAAAACATTCAGTACTTC
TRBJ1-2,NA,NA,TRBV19,CASSPSGGMRGYTF,TGTGCCAGTAGTCCGTCCGGGGGAATGCGAGGCTACACCTTC
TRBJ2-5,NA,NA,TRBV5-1,CASSFGIAETQYF,TGCGCCAGCAGCTTCGGGATAGCGGAGACCCAGTACTTC
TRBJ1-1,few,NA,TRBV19,CASSKQLTSHEAFF,TGTGCCAGTAGTAAACAGCTAACCTCTCATGAAGCTTTCTTT
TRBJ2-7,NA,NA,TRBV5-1,CASSPGASYEQYF,TGCGCCAGCAGCCCGGGAGCCTCCTACGAGCAGTACTTC
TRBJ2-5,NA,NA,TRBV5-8,CASSLSLGSWEKTQYF,TGTGCCAGCAGCTTGAGTCTGGGGAGTTGGGAAAAGACCCAGTACTTC
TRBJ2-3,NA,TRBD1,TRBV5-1,CASSLLQGAADTQYF,TGCGCCAGCAGCTTACTCCAGGGGGCTGCAGATACGCAGTATTTT
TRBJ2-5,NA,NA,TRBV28,CASSFRETQYF,TGTGCCAGCAGTTTTAGAGAGACCCAGTACTTC
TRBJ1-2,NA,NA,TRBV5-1,CASSLAAGSYGYTF,TGCGCCAGCAGCTTGGCCGCCGGGTCTTATGGCTACACCTTC
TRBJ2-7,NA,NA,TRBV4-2,CASSEQGWGSYEQYF,TGTGCCAGCAGCGAACAGGGATGGGGTTCCTACGAGCAGTACTTC
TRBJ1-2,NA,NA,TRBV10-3,CAISETGIYGYTF,TGTGCCATCAGTGAGACAGGGATCTATGGCTACACCTTC
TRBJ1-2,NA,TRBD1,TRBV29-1,CSVTGVNYGYTF,TGCAGCGTTACAGGGGTAAACTATGGCTACACCTTC
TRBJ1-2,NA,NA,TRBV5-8,CASSRWGTTNYGYTF,TGTGCCAGCAGCCGTTGGGGGACTACTAACTATGGCTACACCTTC
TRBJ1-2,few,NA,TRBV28,CASSLLAAGDGYTF,TGTGCCAGCAGTTTATTGGCCGCGGGGGATGGCTACACCTTC
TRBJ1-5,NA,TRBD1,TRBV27,CASKPLGQGNQPQHF,TGTGCCAGCAAACCATTGGGACAGGGGAATCAGCCCCAGCATTTT
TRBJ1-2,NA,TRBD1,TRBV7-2,CASNVPGQGALGYGYTF,TGTGCCAGCAACGTCCCGGGACAGGGGGCGCTGGGCTATGGCTACACCTTC
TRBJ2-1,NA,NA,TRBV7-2,CASSVRYEQFF,TGTGCCAGCAGCGTCAGATATGAGCAGTTCTTC